The 10 T cell receptor beta chains presented below share a single source sample, sequenced in a study of cytomegalovirus exposure and HLA in healthy donors. Researchers ran the PCR with 60 Vbeta and 13 Jbeta primers. Method: immunoSEQ multiplex PCR; TCRdb's copy keeps in-frame clones and lacks some. The sample has 120,000 or so clones, over 60% seen once. The sequenced sample consisted of PBMCs. The receptors here all came from a man aged 25-45 years in good health and CMV-seronegative.

The chain uses TRBV5-1 and TRBJ1-6; possibly TRBD1 for D (5 bases). Germline loops: CDR1 SGHRS, CDR2 YFSETQ. This CDR3 has 14 amino acids. V was shortened by 0 bases and J by 9 bases, with 10 bases between the two germline ends. The CDR3 nucleotides read TGCGCCAGCAGCTTGGACAGGCTTGCTTCACCCCTCCACTTT. It translates to CASSLDRLASPLHF.

The chain carries TRBV6-6 and TRBJ2-1, with D possibly being TRBD1 (6 bases). This CDR3 spans 16 amino acids. Trimming stripped 6 bases from V and 8 bases from J, with 23 bases between. Germline CDR1 MNHNY, CDR2 SVGAGI (reference sequence). The CDR3 DNA reads TGTGCCAGCAGCGACCCCCCGGGACAAGTAACCGATGAGCAGTTCTTC. Its protein is CASSDPPGQVTDEQFF.

The chain is built from TRBV7-6 and TRBJ1-2, with D perhaps matching TRBD1 (6 bases). Germline loops: CDR1 SGHVS, CDR2 FNYEAQ. The V and J ends lost 5 bases and 6 bases respectively, with 13 bases between them. The CDR3 spans 13 residues. For the CDR3, the DNA is TGTGCCAGCAGCCTACAGGGTCCGAATGGCTACACCTTC. It translates to CASSLQGPNGYTF.

This chain links TRBV30 with TRBJ2-1; maybe TRBD2 (5 bases). The ends were cut back, 0 bases at V and 0 bases at J, with 12 bases in the middle. Per the germline V gene, CDR1 is GTSNPN and CDR2 is SVGIG (reference sequence). The CDR3 runs to 16 residues. CDR3 residues: CAWSVRGSFSYNEQFF. The CDR3 DNA reads TGTGCCTGGAGTGTACGCGGGTCCTTCTCCTACAATGAGCAGTTCTTC.

This clone came up a few times. The chain employs TRBV28 and TRBJ1-5; D is possibly TRBD1 (5 bases). Trimming removed 4 bases from V and 5 bases from J, with 9 bases in between. Per the germline V gene, CDR1 is MDHEN and CDR2 is SYDVKM. The length of the CDR3 is 13 residues. In DNA, the CDR3 is TGTGCCAGCAGTTGGACACCACATCAGCCCCAGCATTTT. Translated: CASSWTPHQPQHF.

The chain is built from TRBV28 and TRBJ2-1; 9 bases align to TRBD1. This CDR3 region has 16 residues. Germline trimming cut 2 bases from V and 8 bases from J; bases unmatched to any gene: 10. The germline V gene encodes CDR1 MDHEN and CDR2 SYDVKM. The CDR3 sequence is CASSLPRQGVGDEQFF. The CDR3 coding sequence is TGTGCCAGCAGTTTACCCCGACAGGGGGTGGGCGATGAGCAGTTCTTC.

The chain is built from TRBV5-8 and TRBJ2-7; 11 bases line up with TRBD1. The CDR3 length is 16 residues. V lost 3 bases and J lost 4; bases outside the gene matches: 9. From germline, CDR1 is SGHTS and CDR2 YDEGEE. The CDR3 bases are TGTGCCAGCAGCTCCGGGACAGGGGGTTCTAGGTACGAGCAGTACTTC. Amino acids: CASSSGTGGSRYEQYF.

By share, this clone ranks as medium-sized. The chain carries TRBV19 and TRBJ2-7; TRBD2 matches at 8 bases. With V trimmed by 7 bases and J by 5 bases, 7 bases remained unmatched. Germline loops: CDR1 LNHDA, CDR2 SQIVND (reference sequence). The CDR3 contains 13 residues. The CDR3 nucleotides are TGTGCCAGTAACCCCAGCGGGAGCAACGAGCAGTACTTC. It specifies CASNPSGSNEQYF.

The chain recombines TRBV11-2 with TRBJ2-1; 8 positions agree with TRBD2. Germline CDR1 reads SGHAT; CDR2 reads FQNNGV. The CDR3 is 16 residues long. Losses at the gene ends were 4 bases for V and 1 base for J; bases not matched to a gene: 6. The CDR3 DNA reads as TGTGCCAGCAGCTCTATAGCGGGAAGGTCCTACAATGAGCAGTTCTTC. Protein sequence: CASSSIAGRSYNEQFF.

The rearrangement joins TRBV7-9 to TRBJ1-1, with D possibly being TRBD1 (6 bases). The CDR3 is made up of 10 amino acids. V lost 3 bases to trimming and J lost 10 bases, with 6 bases between them. Germline-derived CDR1 and CDR2 are SEHNR and FQNEAQ (reference sequence). The CDR3: CASSLGAAFF. CDR3 bases: TGTGCCAGCAGCTTGGGGGCAGCTTTCTTT.